These 12 T cell receptor beta chains came from one sample sequenced in a study of blood T cell repertoires in COVID-19. Sequenced by immunoSEQ multiplex PCR; TCRdb stores in-frame clones only, minus some. Here the sample spans about 480,000 clones, roughly 90% being singletons. Sequencing was carried out using PBMCs or T cells enriched from blood (not recorded which). The receptors come from a woman aged 40 to 50 who had recovered from COVID-19.

The gene calls are TRBV5-4 and TRBJ2-1; D ambiguous. From germline, CDR1 is SGHNT and CDR2 YYREEE (reference sequence). The CDR3 has 13 amino acids. Trimming took off 4 bases at V and 12 bases at J, with 17 bases between the two ends. The CDR3 DNA reads as TGTGCCAGCAGCAGCGTGAAGTTCCCGCCGCAGTTCTTC. It is translated as CASSSVKFPPQFF.

The rearrangement uses TRBV12-3 or TRBV12-4 and TRBJ2-7; possible D gene TRBD2, 5 bases. Deletions cut 7 bases from V and 7 bases from J, with 17 bases between. CDR3 size: 13 residues. Here the CDR3 DNA reads TGTGCCAGCAATTTGCGGGCCTCGGGAGAGCAGTACTTC. It encodes CASNLRASGEQYF.

This rearrangement joins TRBV7-8 to TRBJ1-5; D not resolved. The germline gives CDR1 SGHVS, CDR2 FQNEAQ. V gave up 4 bases and J gave up 2 bases, with 15 bases separating them. CDR3 length: 16 amino acids. For the CDR3, the DNA is TGTGCCAGCAGCTCGGCGAGGGTTACGGGCAATCAGCCCCAGCATTTT. Translating it yields CASSSARVTGNQPQHF.

This rearrangement joins TRBV10-2 to TRBJ2-7; 8 bases map to TRBD1. The CDR3 has 14 amino acids. V shed 6 bases and J 2 bases; nucleotides not matched to a gene: 6. Germline assignment: CDR1 WSHSY and CDR2 SAAADI. CDR3 DNA: TGCGCCAGCAGAGGACAGGGCCCTCCCTACGAGCAGTACTTC. It translates to CASRGQGPPYEQYF.

This clone was detected once. The chain links TRBV6-5 to TRBJ2-5; D is unresolved. The germline CDR1 and CDR2 sequences are MNHEY and SVGAGI. The CDR3 is made up of 13 amino acids. With 8 bases removed from V and 5 bases from J, the gap between germline ends came to 15 bases. The CDR3 region has the DNA TGTGCCAGCGCGGCAAATTTTGTTGAGACCCAGTACTTC. Translating gives CASAANFVETQYF.

The V call is TRBV6-5, the J call TRBJ1-5; 7 bases line up with TRBD1. J lost 6 bases, V lost 6 bases, and 11 bases had no gene match. The CDR3 length is 15 residues. CDR1 and CDR2 (germline): MNHEY, SVGAGI. The chain's CDR3 is CASSPTTGVGQPQHF. Written as DNA, the CDR3 is TGTGCCAGCAGCCCAACAACAGGGGTGGGTCAGCCCCAGCATTTT.

The CDR3 protein is CASSYTGGNYGYTF. CDR3 nucleotides: TGTGCCAGCAGTTACACGGGGGGAAACTATGGCTACACCTTC. The chain employs TRBV6-6 and TRBJ1-2, with D maybe TRBD1 (5 bases). V lost 2 bases and J lost 2, with 9 bases in between. Germline assignment: CDR1 MNHNY and CDR2 SVGAGI (reference sequence). CDR3 length: 14 residues.

The genes are TRBV30 and TRBJ2-1; 10 bases align to TRBD2. Germline values: CDR1 GTSNPN, CDR2 SVGIG (reference sequence). The CDR3 is 14 amino acids. After removal of 4 bases from V and 0 bases from J, the junction contained 0 bases not matched to a gene. The CDR3 region has the DNA TGTGCCTGGACTAGCGGGAGCTCCTACAATGAGCAGTTCTTC. Amino acids: CAWTSGSSYNEQFF.

This chain joins TRBV7-2 and TRBJ2-7; 8 bases match TRBD2. The germline V gene has CDR1 SGHTA and CDR2 FQGNSA. CDR3 length: 14 residues. With V trimmed by 5 bases and J by 5 bases, 8 bases remained unmatched. The CDR3 reads CASSLGLASHEQYF. The CDR3 DNA reads TGTGCCAGCAGCCTTGGACTAGCATCCCACGAGCAGTACTTC. The full variable domain, in which reference TRBV7-2 and TRBJ2-7 provide the parts outside the CDR3, is GAGVSQSPSNKVTEKGKDVELRCDPISGHTALYWYRQSLGQGLEFLIYFQGNSAPDKSGLPSDRFSAERTGGSVSTLTIQRTQQEDSAVYLCASSLGLASHEQYFGPGTRLTVT.

V gene TRBV19 combines with J gene TRBJ2-1, with a tentative D call TRBD2 (6 bases). The CDR3 contains 14 residues. Per the germline V gene, CDR1 is LNHDA and CDR2 is SQIVND (reference sequence). V was clipped by 8 bases and J by 8 bases, with 19 bases between them. DNA for the CDR3: TGTGCCAGTGGCCCTCCGGGACTTGTGGATGAGCAGTTCTTC. It specifies CASGPPGLVDEQFF.

This rearrangement joins TRBV20-1 to TRBJ1-2; D remains unclear. The germline gives CDR1 DFQATT, CDR2 SNEGSKA (reference sequence). There are 10 residues in the CDR3. The DNA for the CDR3 is TGCGGCCTACGACAAGATGGCTACACCTTC. Translation: CGLRQDGYTF.

The chain couples TRBV7-2 to TRBJ1-5, with D possibly TRBD1 on 5 matching bases. Germline V gene data show CDR1 as SGHTA and CDR2 as FQGNSA. This CDR3 has 15 amino acids. V was cut by 2 bases and J by 2 bases, with 10 bases left in between. The CDR3 region is CASSLTGGGNQPQHF. The CDR3 DNA is TGTGCCAGCAGCTTAACGGGGGGTGGCAATCAGCCCCAGCATTTT. Full variable domain (rest looked up from reference TRBV7-2 and TRBJ1-5): GAGVSQSPSNKVTEKGKDVELRCDPISGHTALYWYRQSLGQGLEFLIYFQGNSAPDKSGLPSDRFSAERTGGSVSTLTIQRTQQEDSAVYLCASSLTGGGNQPQHFGDGTRLSIL.